The 17 T cell receptor beta chains below all came from one sample that was sequenced in a study of cytomegalovirus exposure and HLA in healthy donors. The primer mix had 60 Vbeta and 13 Jbeta primers. TCRdb keeps only in-frame clones here, not all; method: immunoSEQ multiplex PCR. The data hold approximately 110,000 clones, with 73% observed a single time. The sequenced sample consisted of PBMCs. These receptors were taken from a man aged 35-49 years in good health and CMV-seronegative.

The chain couples TRBV29-1 to TRBJ1-4; maybe TRBD1 (5 bases). Trimming stripped 4 bases from V and 7 bases from J, with 13 bases between. The CDR3 length is 13 residues. Germline loops: CDR1 SQVTM, CDR2 ANQGSEA. CDR3 sequence (DNA): TGCAGCGTTGCTCCTGGGAGGGGTGAAAAACTGTTTTTT. It is translated as CSVAPGRGEKLFF.

This chain links TRBV5-1 with TRBJ1-2, with no clear D. This CDR3 is built from 11 residues. The germline V and J ends were trimmed by 0 bases and 8 bases, with 5 bases remaining between them. Germline V gene sequence: CDR1 SGHRS, CDR2 YFSETQ. CDR3 nucleotides: TGCGCCAGCAGCTTGGACGGGGGCTACACCTTC. Protein product: CASSLDGGYTF.

The V gene is TRBV4-1, the J gene TRBJ2-2; a possible D gene is TRBD2 (6 bases). CDR1 MGHRA and CDR2 YSYEKL come from the germline V gene. The CDR3 is made up of 20 amino acids. Between the trimmed V and J ends, which lost 1 base and 0 bases, there was a span of 21 bases. CDR3 region: CASSQVRLTSDYANTGELFF. Written as DNA, the CDR3 is TGCGCCAGCAGCCAAGTTCGCCTGACTAGTGATTACGCGAACACCGGGGAGCTGTTTTTT.

The chain recombines TRBV2 with TRBJ1-1, with D possibly matching TRBD1 (5 bases). V lost 10 bases and J lost 5, with 11 bases in between. CDR3 size: 11 residues. Germline lookup yields CDR1 SNHLY and CDR2 FYNNEI. CDR3: CAINQGTEAFF. The CDR3 DNA follows: TGTGCCATCAACCAGGGTACTGAAGCTTTCTTT.

In its sample, this clone was seen once. The V gene is TRBV7-9, the J gene TRBJ1-5; D is undetermined. CDR1 SEHNR and CDR2 FQNEAQ come from the germline V gene (reference sequence). The CDR3 consists of 14 residues. Between the trimmed V and J ends, which lost 4 bases and 3 bases, there was a span of 10 bases. As DNA, the CDR3 is TGTGCCAGCAGCTCGGGAGCTGACAATCAGCCCCAGCATTTT. Its translation: CASSSGADNQPQHF.

This clone was observed once. The chain combines TRBV7-2 with TRBJ2-1, with D perhaps TRBD2 (6 bases). Looked up from germline, CDR1 is SGHTA and CDR2 is FQGNSA. This CDR3 has 16 residues. V lost 5 bases and J lost 3, with 17 bases in between. In nucleotides, the CDR3 is TGTGCCAGCAGCACCCGACCGGGGGAAAGCTACAATGAGCAGTTCTTC. Its translation is CASSTRPGESYNEQFF.

The gene calls are TRBV7-9 and TRBJ2-2; D is uncertain. The CDR3 sequence is 15 residues long. The V and J ends lost 5 bases and 2 bases respectively, with 12 bases between them. Germline CDR1 is SEHNR and CDR2 is FQNEAQ (reference sequence). CDR3 sequence (DNA): TGTGCCAGCAGCCTTACGACACCTAACACCGGGGAGCTGTTTTTT. This translates into CASSLTTPNTGELFF.

This clone has a single count. The V gene is TRBV9, the J gene TRBJ1-1; no firm D call. Germline V CDR1 and CDR2: SGDLS, YYNGEE. V lost 1 base to trimming and J lost 0 bases, with 4 bases between them. The CDR3 loop spans 13 amino acids. The CDR3 reads CASSVYMNTEAFF. The CDR3 DNA sequence: TGTGCCAGCAGCGTATACATGAACACTGAAGCTTTCTTT. The full variable domain, its missing parts supplied by reference TRBV9 and TRBJ1-1, is DSGVTQTPKHLITATGQRVTLRCSPRSGDLSVYWYQQSLDQGLQFLIQYYNGEERAKGNILERFSAQQFPDLHSELNLSSLELGDSALYFCASSVYMNTEAFFGQGTRLTVV.

J is TRBJ2-2 and V is TRBV7-6; D perhaps matches TRBD1 (5 bases). Trimming took 1 base from V and 0 from J, leaving 6 bases between them. This CDR3 spans 15 amino acids. From germline, CDR1 is SGHVS and CDR2 FNYEAQ. For the CDR3, the DNA is TGTGCCAGCAGCTTAGGACAGCCGAACACCGGGGAGCTGTTTTTT. The encoded protein is CASSLGQPNTGELFF.

This chain connects TRBV4-3 to TRBJ2-2, with D possibly being TRBD2 (6 bases). This CDR3 contains 19 residues. Between the trimmed V and J ends, which lost 0 bases and 4 bases, there was a span of 21 bases. The germline V gene has CDR1 LGHNA and CDR2 YSLEER. The CDR3 sequence: CASSQDGVAVTRFTGELFF. The DNA for the CDR3 is TGCGCCAGCAGCCAAGACGGGGTAGCGGTCACCAGATTCACCGGGGAGCTGTTTTTT.

V is TRBV5-1 and J is TRBJ1-6, with 8 bases fitting TRBD1. J was trimmed by 8 bases and V by 5 bases; bases with no gene match: 6. The CDR3 contains 14 residues. Germline CDR1 reads SGHRS; CDR2 reads YFSETQ. CDR3 sequence reads: CASRDDRGDSPLHF. CDR3 DNA sequence: TGCGCCAGCAGAGACGACAGGGGAGATTCACCCCTCCACTTT.

This chain connects TRBV4-2 to TRBJ2-7; D is ambiguous. Trimming stripped 0 bases from V and 0 bases from J, with 9 bases between. Looked up from germline, CDR1 is LGHNA and CDR2 is YNFKEQ. This CDR3 has 15 amino acids. The CDR3 sequence is CASSQDNGRSYEQYF. Written as DNA, the CDR3 is TGTGCCAGCAGCCAAGATAATGGGCGCTCCTACGAGCAGTACTTC.

The chain employs TRBV2 and TRBJ1-2, with D unclear. CDR3 length: 14 residues. V was clipped by 1 base and J by 4 bases, with 10 bases between them. The germline V gene has CDR1 SNHLY and CDR2 FYNNEI. The CDR3 DNA reads as TGTGCCAGCAGTGAAGAGGTCACGGGCTATGGCTACACCTTC. This sequence encodes CASSEEVTGYGYTF.

This clone is labeled as medium-sized. This chain joins TRBV11-2 and TRBJ1-6, with 7 nucleotides matching TRBD1. Germline V CDR1 and CDR2: SGHAT, FQNNGV. J was trimmed by 7 bases and V by 7 bases; bases with no gene match: 10. This CDR3 region has 15 residues. CDR3 nucleotides: TGTGCCAGCACCCTCTTGAGGGGGCCCAATTCACCCCTCCACTTT. This translates into CASTLLRGPNSPLHF. The full variable domain, completed using reference TRBV11-2 and TRBJ1-6, is EAGVAQSPRYKIIEKRQSVAFWCNPISGHATLYWYQQILGQGPKLLIQFQNNGVVDDSQLPKDRFSAERLKGVDSTLKIQPAKLEDSAVYLCASTLLRGPNSPLHFGNGTRLTVT.

This clone was seen more than once but under ten times. V is TRBV27 and J is TRBJ2-1, with TRBD2 matching over 9 bases. The CDR3 runs to 15 residues. From germline, CDR1 is MNHEY and CDR2 SMNVEV (reference sequence). V was clipped by 3 bases and J by 2 bases; unmatched bases: 2. CDR3 sequence (DNA): TGTGCCAGCAGTTTTCTAGCGGGGCCCTACAATGAGCAGTTCTTC. Encoded protein: CASSFLAGPYNEQFF.

The V gene is TRBV4-2, the J gene TRBJ1-4; unclear D gene. Trimming stripped 4 bases from V and 6 bases from J, with 6 bases between. Looked up from germline, CDR1 is LGHNA and CDR2 is YNFKEQ. The CDR3 has 12 residues. CDR3 region: CASSPTDEKLFF. The CDR3 DNA reads TGTGCCAGCAGCCCCACGGATGAAAAACTGTTTTTT.

V usage is TRBV19 and J usage is TRBJ1-5; 12 nucleotides agree with TRBD1. The CDR3 has 16 amino acids. The V segment lost 1 base and the J segment 5 bases; nucleotides outside the gene matches: 3. Per the germline V gene, CDR1 is LNHDA and CDR2 is SQIVND (reference sequence). The CDR3 is CASSIVGTGGYQPQHF. The CDR3 DNA reads TGTGCCAGTAGTATAGTAGGGACAGGGGGCTATCAGCCCCAGCATTTT.